The rows below give T cell receptor beta chains drawn from one sample of a study of siplizumab effects on memory and regulatory T cells. The assay was immunoSEQ multiplex PCR, and TCRdb's table has in-frame clones only and misses some. The sample holds under 7,000 clones, roughly 63% seen once. Sequencing input: effector memory CD8+ T cells sorted from blood. The receptors derive from a human donor in good health. The CDR3 runs from the conserved cysteine through the conserved F or W. Fields, in order: D gene, clone size, V gene, J gene, CDR3 DNA, CDR3 protein. D genes are given only for firm matches. Rows give clone size only sometimes, using once, few, many, or a class for an expanded clone.

>-|-|TRBV5-4|TRBJ2-3
TGTGCCAGCAGCCAAGCCGATGGAGGGGGCACAGATACGCAGTATTTT
CASSQADGGGTDTQYF
>TRBD1|few|TRBV6-4|TRBJ1-2
TGTGCCAGCAGTGAAGGGACAGGTGATGGCTACACCTTC
CASSEGTGDGYTF
>TRBD2|few|TRBV7-9|TRBJ2-3
TGTGCCAGCAGCTTAGTTACTAGCGGGGACACTGATACGCAGTATTTT
CASSLVTSGDTDTQYF
>TRBD1|few|TRBV11-1|TRBJ1-2
TGTGCCAGCAGCCCCGGATCCACAGGGGGAATCTATGGCTACACCTTC
CASSPGSTGGIYGYTF
>TRBD1|few|TRBV19|TRBJ1-5
TGTGCCAGTAGTATAATTACAGGGGGCCAGCCCCAGCATTTT
CASSIITGGQPQHF
>-|few|TRBV2|TRBJ1-2
TGTGCCAGCAGTGAATCAGGTGGGGGAGCCAACTATGGCTACACCTTC
CASSESGGGANYGYTF
>TRBD2|-|TRBV6-6|TRBJ2-2
TGTGCCAGCAGTTTTCTAGCGGGGAACACCGGGGAGCTGTTTTTT
CASSFLAGNTGELFF
>TRBD2|-|TRBV6-1|TRBJ2-3
TGTGCCAGCAGTGAAGCGACGGGGGGGCCGGATACGCAGTATTTT
CASSEATGGPDTQYF
>-|-|TRBV6-1|TRBJ2-3
TGTGCCAGCAGTGACGCGGGCACAGATACGCAGTATTTT
CASSDAGTDTQYF
>-|few|TRBV5-1|TRBJ2-1
TGCGCCAGCAGCTTGAACGAGCGCAGCTCGGGCAATGAGCAGTTCTTC
CASSLNERSSGNEQFF
>TRBD1|-|TRBV29-1|TRBJ1-2
TGCAGCGCGAGGGACAGCAATGGCTACACCTTC
CSARDSNGYTF
>-|-|TRBV6-4|TRBJ2-2
TGTGCCAGCAGTGGGGGGGAGTCCGGGGAGCTGTTTTTT
CASSGGESGELFF
>TRBD1|few|TRBV19|TRBJ1-6
TGTGCCAGTAGTATTGGCGGGACAGGGAATTCACCCCTCCACTTT
CASSIGGTGNSPLHF
>TRBD2|-|TRBV5-1|TRBJ2-1
TGCGCCACTTCGAGCGGGGGGGATTACAATGAGCAGTTCTTC
CATSSGGDYNEQFF
>-|few|TRBV19|TRBJ1-2
TGTGCCAGTAGCCCCCAGGGAAAATATGGCTACACCTTC
CASSPQGKYGYTF
>-|few|TRBV7-9|TRBJ1-1
TGTGCCAGCAGTCTAGACATGAACACTGAAGCTTTCTTT
CASSLDMNTEAFF
>-|few|TRBV27|TRBJ2-6
TGTGCCAGCAGTTTATCGGGGGGCTCTGGGGCCAACGTCCTGACTTTC
CASSLSGGSGANVLTF
>-|-|TRBV9|TRBJ2-3
TGTGCCAGCAGCGTTTCCGGGGGCCTCACAGATACGCAGTATTTT
CASSVSGGLTDTQYF
>TRBD1|medium-sized|TRBV6-5|TRBJ1-2
TGTGCCAGCAGCAAACCCGGGACAGGAGGAGATGGCTACACCTTC
CASSKPGTGGDGYTF
>-|-|TRBV2|TRBJ2-6
TGTGCCACCAGGGACGGCTTCTCTGGGGCCAACGTCCTGACTTTC
CATRDGFSGANVLTF
>TRBD2|few|TRBV6-4|TRBJ2-1
TGTGCCAGCAGCCTGCTAGCGGGGGATTACAATGAGCAGTTCTTC
CASSLLAGDYNEQFF
>-|-|TRBV19|TRBJ1-1
TGTGCCAGTAGTATAGATTCATTGGGGAGGAACACTGAAGCTTTCTTT
CASSIDSLGRNTEAFF
>-|-|TRBV7-6|TRBJ1-1
TGTGCCAGCAGCTTAGGAGAATTGGGGGTCGCTTTCTTT
CASSLGELGVAFF
>-|-|TRBV5-1|TRBJ2-7
TGCGCCAGCAGCTTCTCCTACGAGCAGTACTTC
CASSFSYEQYF
>-|-|TRBV6-1|TRBJ2-2
TGTGCCAGCTCCGTCGGCGAGGAAGGCGGGGAGCTGTTTTTT
CASSVGEEGGELFF
>TRBD1|-|TRBV29-1|TRBJ1-1
TGCAGCGTTTGCATGGGGACAGGAGGTACTGAAGCTTTCTTT
CSVCMGTGGTEAFF
>-|few|TRBV6-5|TRBJ2-6
TGTGCCAGCAGGCGAGGATCTGGGGCCAACGTCCTGACTTTC
CASRRGSGANVLTF
>TRBD1|-|TRBV5-5|TRBJ1-2
TGTGCCAGCAGCTTACAGGGGACGGGCTACACCTTC
CASSLQGTGYTF
>-|-|TRBV27|TRBJ1-5
TGTGCCAGCAGTCCAGGGGCTTATCAGCCCCAGCATTTT
CASSPGAYQPQHF
>TRBD1|-|TRBV9|TRBJ1-2
TGTGCCAGCAGCCCAAGTGGGACAGCGGATTCCTATGGCTACACCTTC
CASSPSGTADSYGYTF
>TRBD2|-|TRBV6-4|TRBJ2-3
TGTGCCAGCAGTGACGGGGCGGGGGCAGATACGCAGTATTTT
CASSDGAGADTQYF
>TRBD2|few|TRBV4-2|TRBJ2-2
TGTGCCAGCAGCCTAAGCGGGGAGCTGAACACCGGGGAGCTGTTTTTT
CASSLSGELNTGELFF
>-|-|TRBV19|TRBJ2-7
TGTGCCAGTACCGCGGCAGGGGCGGACGAGCAGTACTTC
CASTAAGADEQYF
>TRBD1|-|TRBV7-9|TRBJ1-4
TGTGCCAGCAGTTCGAACGACAGGGCCAATGAAAAACTGTTTTTT
CASSSNDRANEKLFF
>-|few|TRBV10-3|TRBJ1-1
TGTGCCATCAGTGACTCTAACACTGAAGCTTTCTTT
CAISDSNTEAFF
>TRBD2|few|TRBV6-1|TRBJ2-7
TGTGCCAGCAGCGAGGACGAAGCGGGGGGGCGCGAGCAGTACTTC
CASSEDEAGGREQYF
>-|-|TRBV5-1|TRBJ1-2
TGCGCCAGCAGCTTGACTCTCGCCCCAGCCTCGTATGGCTACACCTTC
CASSLTLAPASYGYTF
>-|few|TRBV27|TRBJ2-7
TGTGCCAGCACCCCGGCTGCCTCCTACGAGCAGTACTTC
CASTPAASYEQYF
>-|-|TRBV29-1|TRBJ2-2
TGCAGCGTGGTGGGGTGGACCGGGGAGCTGTTTTTT
CSVVGWTGELFF
>TRBD1|-|TRBV5-1|TRBJ1-4
TGCGCCAGCAGCTTGGCAGGGGGCGCTGAAAAACTGTTTTTT
CASSLAGGAEKLFF
>-|-|TRBV11-2|TRBJ2-7
TGTGCCAGCCTTCAAGGAATAGGGGGGAACTACGAGCAGTACTTC
CASLQGIGGNYEQYF
>TRBD2|-|TRBV7-9|TRBJ2-3
TGTGCCAGCAGCCCCCTTGCGGGGGGGTTCACAGATACGCAGTATTTT
CASSPLAGGFTDTQYF
>-|-|TRBV19|TRBJ1-5
TGTGCCAGTGCCCCAACCGGGCCCTTGGGGGATAGCAATCAGCCCCAGCATTTT
CASAPTGPLGDSNQPQHF
>-|once|TRBV19|TRBJ2-1
TGTGCCAGTAGTATAGACAGCTACAATGAGCAGTTCTTC
CASSIDSYNEQFF